What follows are 18 T cell receptor beta chains derived from one specimen sequenced in a study of shared T cell receptors in the human thymus. Some clones are missing from TCRdb's copy, which holds only in-frame ones; the method was immunoSEQ multiplex PCR. The sample comprises 640,000 or so clones, 80% to 90% of which are singletons, and more than 0.009% rests with the top ten. The same sample was also studied in work on human thymus T cells.

Sequencing was done on a sample of thymocytes. These receptors originate from a boy in the first two years of life with a congenital heart defect.

The chain is built from TRBV28 and TRBJ1-5, with D tentatively TRBD1 (6 bases). The CDR3 totals 14 residues. From germline, CDR1 is MDHEN and CDR2 SYDVKM. Trimming removed 5 bases at V and 9 bases at J, with 17 bases between. CDR3 residues: CASSQTGPIGPQHF. CDR3 nucleotide sequence: TGTGCCAGCAGTCAGACAGGCCCCATCGGGCCCCAGCATTTT.

The chain has TRBV5-6 and TRBJ1-5; 9 bases map to TRBD1. The trim removed 0 bases at V and 4 bases at J, leaving 2 bases unmatched. The CDR3 contains 15 residues. Germline CDR1 is SGHDT and CDR2 is YYEEEE. The CDR3 here is CASSLGTGVNQPQHF. The DNA of the CDR3 is TGTGCCAGCAGCTTGGGGACAGGGGTGAATCAGCCCCAGCATTTT.

With regard to this clone: This sample also contains other DNA sequences that code for the same CDR3. The rearrangement uses TRBV2 and TRBJ1-1, with TRBD1 identical over 10 bases. Germline V gene lookup returns CDR1 SNHLY and CDR2 FYNNEI. This CDR3 region has 15 residues. The V and J ends lost 0 bases and 6 bases, in that order; junction bases with no gene match: 4. CDR3 in DNA: TGTGCCAGCAGTGAAGCGCCAGGACAGGGGGCTGAAGCTTTCTTT. Protein product: CASSEAPGQGAEAFF.

The CDR3 loop is CASSLRSRDRPLPTNEKLFF. The CDR3 nucleotides read TGTGCCAGCAGTTTACGCTCCCGGGACAGACCGCTCCCAACTAATGAAAAACTGTTTTTT. The chain joins TRBV5-5 to TRBJ1-4; 7 bases are shared with TRBD1. This CDR3 region has 20 residues. Germline-derived CDR1 and CDR2 are SGHKS and YYEKEE (reference sequence). Trimming removed 5 bases from V and 0 bases from J; junction bases left unmatched: 19.

V usage is TRBV7-2 and J usage is TRBJ1-5; TRBD1 agrees at 7 bases. The CDR3 is 19 residues long. Germline-derived CDR1 and CDR2 are SGHTA and FQGNSA. V shed 5 bases, J shed 0 bases, and the junction held 16 bases outside the gene matches. DNA for the CDR3: TGTGCCAGCAGCCTCTTACCGGGACAGACCCTCCATAGCAATCAGCCCCAGCATTTT. This encodes CASSLLPGQTLHSNQPQHF.

The chain links TRBV11-2 to TRBJ2-7; 11 bases align to TRBD2. V gave up 5 bases and J gave up 2 bases; unmatched junction bases: 8. Germline V gene data show CDR1 as SGHAT and CDR2 as FQNNGV. This CDR3 has 16 amino acids. The CDR3 sequence is CASSPAGTSGTYEQYF. CDR3 DNA: TGTGCCAGCAGCCCTGCTGGGACTAGCGGAACCTACGAGCAGTACTTC.

J is TRBJ2-3 and V is TRBV27; 9 nucleotides match TRBD2. This CDR3 has 20 residues. The V gene end was trimmed by 3 bases and the J gene end by 0 bases; junction bases not matched to a gene: 16. Germline-derived CDR1 and CDR2 are MNHEY and SMNVEV (reference sequence). Written as DNA, the CDR3 is TGTGCCAGCAGTTTCGCGGCTAGCGGGATTCTACGGGAGAGCACAGATACGCAGTATTTT. Its translation is CASSFAASGILRESTDTQYF.

J is TRBJ2-3 and V is TRBV11-2; 7 bases are shared with TRBD1. With 0 bases clipped from V and 2 bases from J, the junction kept 11 bases outside the gene matches. Germline CDR1 SGHAT, CDR2 FQNNGV. This CDR3 comprises 18 residues. The CDR3 DNA reads TGTGCCAGCAGCTTAGATAAAGGGGGCCTCGGGGCCACAGATACGCAGTATTTT. It specifies CASSLDKGGLGATDTQYF.

V usage is TRBV4-2 and J usage is TRBJ1-5; 7 bases are a match to TRBD1. This CDR3 has 19 amino acids. J gave up 0 bases and V 3 bases, and 14 bases lay outside the gene matches. CDR1 and CDR2 (germline): LGHNA, YNFKEQ. For the CDR3, the DNA is TGTGCCAGCAGCCAGACGTCAGGGGGAGGACAGGATAGCAATCAGCCCCAGCATTTT. As protein: CASSQTSGGGQDSNQPQHF.

This chain uses TRBV6-6 with TRBJ1-2, with 9 positions matching TRBD1. The CDR3 consists of 14 residues. V shed 6 bases and J 4 bases; nucleotides not matched to a gene: 6. CDR1 and CDR2 (germline): MNHNY, SVGAGI (reference sequence). CDR3 coding DNA: TGTGCCAGCAGCCGGACAGGGGTATTCTATGGCTACACCTTC. This codes for CASSRTGVFYGYTF.

This clone was seen only once. Other DNA sequences in the sample encode the same CDR3. The chain uses TRBV28 and TRBJ2-3, with 11 positions matching TRBD2. V lost 4 bases, J lost 4 bases, and 4 bases stayed unmatched. The germline CDR1 and CDR2 sequences are MDHEN and SYDVKM. The CDR3 is 15 amino acids. The CDR3 protein is CASSSLAGGPDTQYF. CDR3 nucleotides: TGTGCCAGCAGTTCCTTAGCGGGGGGGCCAGATACGCAGTATTTT. Complete variable domain (other parts from reference TRBV28 and TRBJ2-3): DVKVTQSSRYLVKRTGEKVFLECVQDMDHENMFWYRQDPGLGLRLIYFSYDVKMKEKGDIPEGYSVSREKKERFSLILESASTNQTSMYLCASSSLAGGPDTQYFGPGTRLTVL.

The chain recombines TRBV29-1 with TRBJ2-1, with a weak D call TRBD1 (5 bases). Trimming took off 5 bases at V and 0 bases at J, with 11 bases between the two ends. Germline-derived CDR1 and CDR2 are SQVTM and ANQGSEA. This CDR3 contains 14 residues. The chain's CDR3 is CSVSQGRSYNEQFF. The CDR3 nucleotides read TGCAGCGTTTCCCAGGGCCGCTCCTACAATGAGCAGTTCTTC.

The chain employs TRBV19 and TRBJ2-3, with a tentative D call TRBD2 (5 bases). Germline V gene sequence: CDR1 LNHDA, CDR2 SQIVND (reference sequence). CDR3 length equals 14 residues. V gave up 7 bases and J gave up 0 bases, with 11 bases separating them. CDR3 coding DNA: TGTGCCAGTATGTCGAGCGGTAGCACAGATACGCAGTATTTT. Amino acids: CASMSSGSTDTQYF.

This clone has a single count. V gene TRBV27 combines with J gene TRBJ2-2, with TRBD2 matching over 15 bases. Germline V gene sequence: CDR1 MNHEY, CDR2 SMNVEV (reference sequence). CDR3 size: 18 residues. With 10 bases clipped from V and 4 bases from J, the junction kept 13 bases outside the gene matches. The CDR3, as DNA: TGTGCCACCTCCCTCGGACTAGCGGGAGGGCCGATCACCGGGGAGCTGTTTTTT. It translates to CATSLGLAGGPITGELFF.

Of note for this clone: Distinct nucleotide sequences in the sample also encode this CDR3. The rearrangement links TRBV20-1 to TRBJ2-7, with D perhaps TRBD1 (5 bases). The CDR3 has 11 residues. V lost 5 bases, J lost 0 bases, and 5 bases lay in between. Germline V lookup: CDR1 DFQATT, CDR2 SNEGSKA (reference sequence). In DNA, the CDR3 is TGCAGTGCTGACAGCTCCTACGAGCAGTACTTC. Translating it yields CSADSSYEQYF.

The chain couples TRBV21-1 to TRBJ2-7; the DNA was not compared with TRBD2, the D call given in the table. TRBV21-1 is an annotated pseudogene. This CDR3 region has 14 residues. CDR3 in amino acids: CASSPSGVTYEQYF. As DNA, the CDR3 is TGTGCCAGCAGCCCTTCGGGGGTAACATACGAGCAGTACTTC.

The chain joins TRBV11-2 to TRBJ1-1; TRBD1 might be the D (6 bases). CDR1 and CDR2 from the germline V gene are SGHAT and FQNNGV. The CDR3 length is 15 residues. Trimming stripped 5 bases from V and 1 base from J, with 14 bases between. CDR3 region: CASSPSDRPNTEAFF. CDR3 bases: TGTGCCAGCAGCCCCTCGGACAGACCGAACACTGAAGCTTTCTTT. Full variable domain (rest looked up from reference TRBV11-2 and TRBJ1-1): EAGVAQSPRYKIIEKRQSVAFWCNPISGHATLYWYQQILGQGPKLLIQFQNNGVVDDSQLPKDRFSAERLKGVDSTLKIQPAKLEDSAVYLCASSPSDRPNTEAFFGQGTRLTVV.

The chain is built from TRBV19 and TRBJ1-2; 10 positions match TRBD1. V was pared by 6 bases and J by 5 bases, with 9 bases of the junction left unmatched. Germline V lookup: CDR1 LNHDA, CDR2 SQIVND (reference sequence). This CDR3 contains 15 residues. The DNA for the CDR3 is TGTGCCAGTAGGACAGGACAGGGGGAAGGGTATGGCTACACCTTC. It encodes CASRTGQGEGYGYTF.